These 29 T cell receptor beta chains were all obtained from the same sample, sequenced in a study of identical twins. From the 5' RACE reads, TCRdb called clonotypes with MiXCR, one entry per CDR3 protein. The table lists approximately 260,000 distinct CDR3 sequences, about 9% of them singletons. Separately, the same data were catalogued under a study of yellow fever vaccine responses in identical twins.

Sequenced: CD8+ T cells sorted from blood. These receptors were obtained from a woman aged 18-29 years in good health.

The chain employs TRBV5-1 and TRBJ2-7; no clear D gene. This CDR3 has 12 amino acids. Germline V gene lookup returns CDR1 SGHRS and CDR2 YFSETQ. V was pared by 3 bases and J by 5 bases, with 9 bases between. The CDR3, as DNA: TGCGCCAGCAGCTCCTCCCCGGACGAGCAGTACTTC. Amino acids: CASSSSPDEQYF.

In this sample, this clonotype turned up many times. The J gene is TRBJ2-5, the V gene TRBV27; no reliable D call. Germline CDR1 and CDR2: MNHEY and SMNVEV (reference sequence). V lost 0 bases, J lost 3 bases, and 8 bases lay in between. The CDR3 has 14 residues. CDR3 loop: CASSLSPYKETQYF. The CDR3 DNA reads TGTGCCAGCAGTTTATCGCCATACAAAGAGACCCAGTACTTC.

This sequence joins TRBV4-3 and TRBJ2-5, with 7 nucleotides matching TRBD2. Per the germline V gene, CDR1 is LGHNA and CDR2 is YSLEER. Unmatched junction bases numbered 3, after V lost 0 bases and J lost 2 bases. The CDR3 length is 15 residues. CDR3 sequence: CASSQELAAQETQYF. The CDR3 DNA reads as TGCGCCAGCAGCCAAGAGCTAGCGGCGCAAGAGACCCAGTACTTC.

The chain couples TRBV15 to TRBJ2-7, with TRBD1 as a possible D gene (5 bases). Germline-derived CDR1 and CDR2 are LNHNV and YYDKDF (reference sequence). The CDR3 sequence is 12 residues long. V was cut by 6 bases and J by 2 bases, with 8 bases left in between. The CDR3 loop reads CATRQGTYEQYF. In nucleotides, the CDR3 is TGTGCCACCAGGCAGGGAACCTACGAGCAGTACTTC.

The V and J genes are TRBV12-3 or TRBV12-4 and TRBJ2-7; perhaps D is TRBD1 or TRBD2 (5 bases each). The CDR3 runs 15 residues. Trimming stripped 4 bases from V and 2 bases from J, with 15 bases between. The CDR3, as DNA: TGTGCCAGCAGTTCCACCGGGACGGATCCCTACGAGCAGTACTTC. Translated: CASSSTGTDPYEQYF.

This clonotype was counted between two and nine times. The rearrangement joins TRBV9 to TRBJ2-3; unclear D gene. V lost 3 bases, J lost 0 bases, and 8 bases lay in between. Per germline, CDR1 SGDLS and CDR2 YYNGEE. This CDR3 has 14 amino acids. The CDR3 spells CASSGGSSTDTQYF. In DNA form, the CDR3 reads TGTGCCAGCAGCGGGGGATCTAGCACAGATACGCAGTATTTT. Variable domain in full (rest from reference TRBV9 and TRBJ2-3): DSGVTQTPKHLITATGQRVTLRCSPRSGDLSVYWYQQSLDQGLQFLIQYYNGEERAKGNILERFSAQQFPDLHSELNLSSLELGDSALYFCASSGGSSTDTQYFGPGTRLTVL.

In this sample, this clonotype turned up many times. The gene calls are TRBV20-1 and TRBJ2-7; D possibly corresponds to TRBD2 (6 bases). V shed 5 bases and J shed 2 bases, with 19 bases lying between them. This CDR3 region has 15 residues. From germline, CDR1 is DFQATT and CDR2 SNEGSKA (reference sequence). The CDR3 here is CSAREGDLLAYEQYF. Written as DNA, the CDR3 is TGCAGTGCTCGCGAAGGGGACTTACTAGCCTACGAGCAGTACTTC.

The chain carries TRBV4-3 and TRBJ2-2; D is ambiguous. CDR1 is LGHNA and CDR2 is YSLEER in the germline V gene. V lost 0 bases and J lost 1, with 6 bases in between. CDR3 length equals 15 residues. The CDR3 nucleotides are TGCGCCAGCAGCCAAGATTGGGGGAACACCGGGGAGCTGTTTTTT. The encoded protein is CASSQDWGNTGELFF.

This clonotype was detected only a few times. The genes are TRBV11-1 and TRBJ2-7; the match to TRBD2 covers 12 bases. Per germline, CDR1 SGHAT and CDR2 FQDESV (reference sequence). The length of the CDR3 is 19 residues. With 1 base clipped from V and 2 bases from J, the junction kept 12 bases outside the gene matches. In nucleotides, the CDR3 is TGTGCCAGCAGCTTAGACATTTCAAAGACTAGCGGGAGCCCCTACGAGCAGTACTTC. It specifies CASSLDISKTSGSPYEQYF.

The chain combines TRBV19 with TRBJ2-7, with D possibly being TRBD1 (6 bases). V lost 9 bases and J 3 bases, leaving 15 bases between the germline ends. Per germline, CDR1 LNHDA and CDR2 SQIVND (reference sequence). The CDR3 is made up of 13 amino acids. CDR3 residues: CASSFRGNYEQYF. CDR3 nucleotides: TGTGCCAGCTCCTTCAGGGGAAACTACGAGCAGTACTTC.

Points on this clonotype: A much larger clone sits a single nucleotide away, making a read error possible. This chain links TRBV27 with TRBJ2-1; perhaps TRBD1 as D (5 bases). CDR1 is MNHEY and CDR2 is SMNVEV in the germline V gene (reference sequence). Trimming took 5 bases from V and 0 from J, leaving 11 bases between them. This CDR3 contains 15 residues. Here the CDR3 reads CASSRDSASYNEQFF. The CDR3 DNA follows: TGTGCCAGCAGTCGCGACAGTGCCTCCTACAATGAGCAGTTCTTC.

The chain carries TRBV7-9 and TRBJ2-3; perhaps TRBD1 as D (5 bases). With 4 bases removed from V and 6 bases from J, the gap between germline ends came to 17 bases. Germline values: CDR1 SEHNR, CDR2 FQNEAQ (reference sequence). The CDR3 runs to 15 residues. CDR3 in amino acids: CASSSPLGASDTQYF. CDR3 DNA sequence: TGTGCCAGCAGCTCGCCACTTGGGGCCTCGGATACGCAGTATTTT.

Here the CDR3 DNA reads TGTGCCAGCAGCTCTCGGACTAGCGGGGGCGAGGGGGCAGATACGCAGTATTTT. It is translated as CASSSRTSGGEGADTQYF. The chain has TRBV11-1 and TRBJ2-3; TRBD2 aligns across 13 bases. V shed 4 bases and J 4 bases; nucleotides not matched to a gene: 11. Germline loops: CDR1 SGHAT, CDR2 FQDESV (reference sequence). The CDR3 spans 18 residues.

This clonotype was detected ten times or more. The J gene is TRBJ2-1, the V gene TRBV2; D remains unclear. CDR3 size: 13 residues. The V end lost 3 bases, the J end lost 7 bases, and 10 bases lay between the germline ends. CDR1 is SNHLY and CDR2 is FYNNEI in the germline V gene. The CDR3 protein is CASSDVLRNEQFF. The DNA of the CDR3 is TGTGCCAGCAGTGATGTCCTTCGGAATGAGCAGTTCTTC. Filled out from reference TRBV2 and TRBJ2-1, the complete variable domain reads EPEVTQTPSHQVTQMGQEVILRCVPISNHLYFYWYRQILGQKVEFLVSFYNNEISEKSEIFDDQFSVERPDGSNFTLKIRSTKLEDSAMYFCASSDVLRNEQFFGPGTRLTVL.

The V and J genes are TRBV20-1 and TRBJ2-1, with TRBD1 matching 9 bases. Losses at the gene ends were 6 bases for V and 6 bases for J; bases not matched to a gene: 9. The CDR3 length is 14 residues. Germline V gene sequence: CDR1 DFQATT, CDR2 SNEGSKA (reference sequence). The CDR3 DNA follows: TGCAGTGCGGCGGACAGGGGACACGCCAATGAGCAGTTCTTC. This gives the protein CSAADRGHANEQFF.

This clonotype was detected a few times. The V and J genes are TRBV2 and TRBJ2-5, with 8 bases fitting TRBD1. V gave up 2 bases and J gave up 5 bases; unmatched junction bases: 4. The CDR3 is 14 amino acids. The germline CDR1 and CDR2 sequences are SNHLY and FYNNEI. This chain's CDR3 is CASSEQGAKETQYF. CDR3 bases: TGTGCCAGCAGTGAACAGGGGGCGAAGGAGACCCAGTACTTC. Full variable domain (outside the CDR3, taken from reference TRBV2 and TRBJ2-5): EPEVTQTPSHQVTQMGQEVILRCVPISNHLYFYWYRQILGQKVEFLVSFYNNEISEKSEIFDDQFSVERPDGSNFTLKIRSTKLEDSAMYFCASSEQGAKETQYFGPGTRLLVL.

This clonotype was counted at least ten times. The rearrangement joins TRBV7-8 to TRBJ2-7; 8 nucleotides align to TRBD1. In germline, CDR1 is SGHVS, CDR2 FQNEAQ. CDR3 length: 16 amino acids. J lost 1 base, V lost 1 base, and 6 bases had no gene match. The CDR3 region is CASSLEQGAYSYEQYF. DNA of the CDR3: TGTGCCAGCAGCTTAGAGCAGGGGGCCTATTCCTACGAGCAGTACTTC.

J is TRBJ2-7 and V is TRBV20-1, with 10 bases lining up with TRBD1. The CDR3 covers 14 residues. V shed 3 bases, J shed 5 bases, and the junction held 7 bases outside the gene matches. CDR1 is DFQATT and CDR2 is SNEGSKA in the germline V gene (reference sequence). The chain's CDR3 is CSARARQGADEQYF. CDR3 DNA: TGCAGTGCTAGGGCCCGACAGGGGGCCGACGAGCAGTACTTC.

This clonotype came up a few times. The V gene is TRBV10-3, the J gene TRBJ2-3, with no clear D. Per the germline V gene, CDR1 is ENHRY and CDR2 is SYGVKD. V shed 3 bases and J shed 1 base, with 5 bases lying between them. The CDR3 is made up of 13 amino acids. CDR3 bases: TGTGCCATCAGTGACCTGGGCACAGATACGCAGTATTTT. It is translated as CAISDLGTDTQYF.

This clonotype was detected only a few times. The gene calls are TRBV10-3 and TRBJ2-3, with TRBD2 as a possible D gene (5 bases). V lost 0 bases and J 3 bases, leaving 7 bases between the germline ends. The CDR3 loop spans 14 amino acids. Germline V CDR1 and CDR2: ENHRY, SYGVKD. The CDR3 sequence is CAISESGGTDTQYF. CDR3 nucleotides: TGTGCCATCAGTGAGTCTGGAGGAACAGATACGCAGTATTTT.

The gene calls are TRBV28 and TRBJ2-3, with 7 bases matching TRBD2. With 5 bases clipped from V and 2 bases from J, the junction kept 16 bases outside the gene matches. The CDR3 has 18 amino acids. Germline V lookup: CDR1 MDHEN, CDR2 SYDVKM. This chain's CDR3 is CASSPLETLAEDTDTQYF. DNA for the CDR3: TGTGCCAGCAGTCCACTAGAAACGCTAGCGGAGGACACAGATACGCAGTATTTT.

The J gene is TRBJ1-2, the V gene TRBV11-2; the D is unclear. The CDR3 is made up of 15 amino acids. V gave up 1 base and J gave up 4 bases, with 13 bases separating them. Germline loops: CDR1 SGHAT, CDR2 FQNNGV. The CDR3 sequence: CASSLVQQHSYGYTF. As DNA, the CDR3 is TGTGCCAGCAGCTTAGTCCAACAGCACTCCTATGGCTACACCTTC.

The chain recombines TRBV9 with TRBJ2-7, with 7 bases that match TRBD1. Unmatched junction bases numbered 13, after V lost 0 bases and J lost 7 bases. The germline V gene encodes CDR1 SGDLS and CDR2 YYNGEE. This CDR3 comprises 16 residues. CDR3 loop: CASSVEGDSIMGEQYF. CDR3 sequence (DNA): TGTGCCAGCAGCGTAGAGGGGGACAGTATCATGGGGGAGCAGTACTTC.

This clonotype was seen only a few times. The V and J genes are TRBV19 and TRBJ2-1; D might be TRBD1 (6 bases). CDR3 length equals 14 residues. Trimming took 2 bases from V and 7 from J, leaving 12 bases between them. Germline V gene lookup returns CDR1 LNHDA and CDR2 SQIVND (reference sequence). For the CDR3, the DNA is TGTGCCAGTAGTATAAGCAGGGGACCGAATGAGCAGTTCTTC. Protein: CASSISRGPNEQFF.

Concerning this clonotype: Possible read error: a much larger clone is one base away. CDR3 in amino acids: CSVRLGLDGPRGSDTQYF. The DNA of the CDR3 is TGCAGCGTTCGCTTGGGACTAGATGGGCCGCGGGGCTCAGATACGCAGTATTTT. The gene calls are TRBV29-1 and TRBJ2-3; 8 nucleotides agree with TRBD2. The germline gives CDR1 SQVTM, CDR2 ANQGSEA. The CDR3 totals 18 residues. V lost 5 bases to trimming and J lost 4 bases; unmatched junction nucleotides: 20.

This sequence joins TRBV27 and TRBJ2-7; D call uncertain. Germline CDR1 and CDR2: MNHEY and SMNVEV (reference sequence). The length of the CDR3 is 14 residues. Trimming cost V 0 bases and J 6 bases, with 12 bases left between them. CDR3 coding DNA: TGTGCCAGCAGTTTATCGGGCAGGTTTGGCGAGCAGTACTTC. Translated, it gives CASSLSGRFGEQYF.

V usage is TRBV11-1 and J usage is TRBJ2-4; D is possibly TRBD1 (6 bases). V was shortened by 2 bases and J by 0 bases, with 17 bases between the two germline ends. Germline V lookup: CDR1 SGHAT, CDR2 FQDESV (reference sequence). CDR3 size: 18 residues. CDR3 sequence (DNA): TGTGCCAGCAGCTTACCTTCGGACAGACCCCTAGCCAAAAACATTCAGTACTTC. This gives the protein CASSLPSDRPLAKNIQYF.

With regard to this clonotype: This may be a read error: a much more frequent sequence differs by one nucleotide. The chain uses TRBV25-1 and TRBJ2-7; a weak D match, TRBD1 (6 bases). The CDR3 has 12 residues. Germline CDR1 is MGHDK and CDR2 is SYGVNS. Here the CDR3 reads CVSSYRVGEQYF. DNA of the CDR3: TGTGTCAGCAGTTACAGGGTGGGGGAGCAGTACTTC.

The chain couples TRBV6-2 or TRBV6-3 to TRBJ1-5, with 8 bases matching TRBD1. The germline V gene has CDR1 MNHEY and CDR2 SVGEGT. This CDR3 contains 15 residues. V shed 6 bases and J 3 bases; nucleotides not matched to a gene: 7. The CDR3 protein is CASSLTGEHNQPQHF. As DNA, the CDR3 is TGTGCCAGCAGCTTGACAGGGGAACACAATCAGCCCCAGCATTTT.